This T cell receptor (beta chain) comes out of a study of T cell responses to AZD1222 COVID-19 vaccine. Study summary: Samples with a second dose at about 4 or about 12 weeks were pooled together.

Study results and limitations: With two AZD1222 doses given, Spike-specific TCR breadth and depth both rose. All repertoire sampling was performed exclusively after the peak T cell response. Reportedly, nearly half of unique spike TCRs recognized epitopes outside B.1.351/B.1.1.7 mutations.

The V gene's germline CDR1 is MDHEN and CDR2 SYDVKM. The CDR3 is made up of 12 amino acids. Trimming left V 4 bases short and J 4 bases short, with 5 bases between. Note on this clone: Its matching antigen is unknown.

Profiled with immunoSEQ multiplex PCR; TCRdb holds only in-frame clones, not every one. Altogether 150,000 or so clones are present, more than 85% being singletons, with the ten largest covering under 5%. V is TRBV28 and J is TRBJ2-1; unclear D gene. The receptor was derived from an adult in good health. The material sequenced was peripheral blood, taken on day 0 of AZD1222 vaccination. CDR3 protein: CASSSQYNEQFF. CDR3 sequence (DNA): TGTGCCAGCAGTTCGCAATACAATGAGCAGTTCTTC. Full variable domain (remainder filled in from reference TRBV28 and TRBJ2-1): DVKVTQSSRYLVKRTGEKVFLECVQDMDHENMFWYRQDPGLGLRLIYFSYDVKMKEKGDIPEGYSVSREKKERFSLILESASTNQTSMYLCASSSQYNEQFFGPGTRLTVL.